The subject of this entry is one T cell receptor beta chain. TCRdb's table, derived via immunoSEQ multiplex PCR, lists solely in-frame clones and lacks some. The table shows roughly 89,000 clones, with approximately 92% occurring only once. The CDR3 runs 13 residues. V was cut by 0 bases and J by 11 bases, with 11 bases left in between. CDR1 and CDR2 from the germline V gene are SEHNR and FQNEAQ (reference sequence). This entry is derived from a study of T cell changes during pregnancy in multiple sclerosis. The sequencing used peripheral blood, collected in the first trimester of pregnancy. The chain uses TRBV7-9 and TRBJ2-1; TRBD2 might be the D (6 bases). This TCR derives from a female donor with multiple sclerosis, enrolled in a pregnancy study. The CDR3 spells CASSLAGLNKQFF. DNA for the CDR3: TGTGCCAGCAGCTTAGCGGGACTTAATAAGCAGTTCTTC.